Shown below are 15 T cell receptor beta chains from a single sample sequenced in a study of blood T cell repertoires in COVID-19. The protocol was immunoSEQ multiplex PCR, while the TCRdb copy is restricted to in-frame clones and leaves out a portion. The sample lists 100,000 to 140,000 clones, about 90% occurring once. Source material: peripheral blood. These receptors were taken from a woman aged 30 to 39 with acute or convalescent COVID-19.

This chain links TRBV27 with TRBJ2-2, with 8 positions matching TRBD1. The trim removed 4 bases at V and 5 bases at J, leaving 6 bases unmatched. The CDR3 covers 15 residues. The V gene's germline CDR1 is MNHEY and CDR2 SMNVEV (reference sequence). The CDR3 here is CASSSPTGVTGELFF. CDR3 sequence (DNA): TGTGCCAGCAGTTCCCCGACAGGGGTGACCGGGGAGCTGTTTTTT.

The V gene is TRBV2, the J gene TRBJ1-1; 7 nucleotides agree with TRBD1. The CDR3 consists of 12 residues. Trimming cost V 7 bases and J 4 bases; bases outside gene matches: 3. CDR1 SNHLY and CDR2 FYNNEI come from the germline V gene. The CDR3, as DNA: TGTGCCAGCACCAGGGGGACCACTGAAGCTTTCTTT. Protein: CASTRGTTEAFF.

V usage is TRBV7-9 and J usage is TRBJ1-2, with D unresolved. CDR3 size: 11 residues. V lost 5 bases and J lost 12, with 13 bases in between. Per germline, CDR1 SEHNR and CDR2 FQNEAQ (reference sequence). The CDR3 DNA reads TGTGCCAGCAGCACCGGGGATGCAAACACCTTC. It translates to CASSTGDANTF.

This chain connects TRBV3-1 (or the pseudogene TRBV3-2) to TRBJ1-6; perhaps TRBD1 as D (5 bases). This CDR3 is built from 15 residues. Trimming removed 2 bases at V and 8 bases at J, with 13 bases between. Germline CDR1 LGHDT, CDR2 YNNKEL (reference sequence). CDR3 sequence reads: CASSQRGKGDSPLHF. The CDR3 DNA is TGTGCCAGCAGCCAAAGGGGTAAAGGGGATTCACCCCTCCACTTT.

CDR3 protein: CASSTSSTQYF. The DNA of the CDR3 is TGTGCCAGCAGCACGTCTAGTACGCAGTATTTT. The rearrangement links TRBV5-6 to TRBJ2-3; D is uncertain. The CDR3 totals 11 residues. From germline, CDR1 is SGHDT and CDR2 YYEEEE. V was pared by 4 bases and J by 8 bases, with 8 bases between.

The rearrangement links TRBV28 to TRBJ1-2; D gene unclear. Per the germline V gene, CDR1 is MDHEN and CDR2 is SYDVKM. Trimming left V 5 bases short and J 4 bases short, with 14 bases between. There are 14 residues in the CDR3. The CDR3 spells CASSNPSRGYGYTF. DNA of the CDR3: TGTGCCAGCAGTAATCCTTCCCGCGGCTATGGCTACACCTTC.

The gene calls are TRBV19 and TRBJ2-5; D is possibly TRBD1 (6 bases). This CDR3 is built from 13 residues. CDR1 LNHDA and CDR2 SQIVND come from the germline V gene (reference sequence). The ends were cut back, 1 base at V and 4 bases at J, with 7 bases in the middle. Here the CDR3 reads CASSIARGETQYF. For the CDR3, the DNA is TGTGCCAGTAGTATAGCCAGGGGAGAGACCCAGTACTTC.

V gene TRBV11-2 combines with J gene TRBJ2-7; 10 bases fit TRBD1. V dropped 5 bases and J dropped 5; count of bases not matched to a gene: 9. CDR1 and CDR2 from the germline V gene are SGHAT and FQNNGV. The CDR3 contains 15 residues. For the CDR3, the DNA is TGTGCCAGCAGCCGCCCGGGGACAGGGGTCGACGAGCAGTACTTC. Translation: CASSRPGTGVDEQYF.

This clone was detected only once. The chain has TRBV2 and TRBJ2-7, with D possibly TRBD2 on 5 matching bases. With 6 bases removed from V and 13 bases from J, the gap between germline ends came to 19 bases. The germline CDR1 and CDR2 sequences are SNHLY and FYNNEI. The CDR3 length is 12 residues. The chain's CDR3 is CASSFRGFECYF. In nucleotides, the CDR3 is TGTGCCAGCAGCTTTAGAGGGTTCGAATGTTACTTC.

V gene TRBV6-2 or TRBV6-3 combines with J gene TRBJ2-7; 8 bases fit TRBD1. The CDR3 covers 16 residues. The germline V gene has CDR1 MNHEY and CDR2 SVGEGT. The V gene end was trimmed by 6 bases and the J gene end by 6 bases; junction bases not matched to a gene: 16. This CDR3 is CASSPSDRVQVREQYF. CDR3 DNA sequence: TGTGCCAGCAGCCCTTCGGACAGGGTCCAAGTCCGCGAGCAGTACTTC.

V gene TRBV27 combines with J gene TRBJ2-3; 8 bases agree with TRBD2. This CDR3 has 14 residues. V lost 4 bases, J lost 4 bases, and 4 bases stayed unmatched. CDR1 and CDR2 (germline): MNHEY, SMNVEV (reference sequence). CDR3: CASSSGLAPDTQYF. The CDR3, as DNA: TGTGCCAGCAGTTCTGGACTAGCCCCAGATACGCAGTATTTT.

The chain joins TRBV7-9 to TRBJ2-2, with 9 bases aligning to TRBD2. Germline trimming cut 4 bases from V and 3 bases from J; bases unmatched to any gene: 6. The CDR3 runs to 16 residues. Germline CDR1 reads SEHNR; CDR2 reads FQNEAQ (reference sequence). The CDR3 here is CASSSSTSGYTGELFF. CDR3 nucleotide sequence: TGTGCCAGCAGCTCCTCGACTAGCGGCTACACCGGGGAGCTGTTTTTT.

In its sample, this clone was seen a few times. The rearrangement uses TRBV28 and TRBJ2-7; TRBD2 is a possible D gene (6 bases). CDR3 length equals 13 residues. The V end lost 6 bases, the J end lost 6 bases, and 15 bases lay between the germline ends. Germline-derived CDR1 and CDR2 are MDHEN and SYDVKM. The CDR3 nucleotides read TGTGCCAGCAGCCAACCGGGAGAGAGCGAGCAGTACTTC. Protein: CASSQPGESEQYF.

V is TRBV6-5 and J is TRBJ1-3; unclear D gene. Deletions cut 8 bases from V and 0 bases from J, with 8 bases between. Germline CDR1 reads MNHEY; CDR2 reads SVGAGI. This CDR3 has 13 residues. Written as DNA, the CDR3 is TGTGCCAGCCGGGAGTACTCTGGAAACACCATATATTTT. Amino acid sequence: CASREYSGNTIYF.

V is TRBV18 and J is TRBJ2-2, with 8 bases identical to TRBD1. This CDR3 has 17 amino acids. V trimming: 3 bases; J trimming: 3 bases; junction bases outside the gene matches: 9. CDR1 and CDR2 (germline): KGHSH, LQKENI. The CDR3 spells CASSPKPGQAHTGELFF. In nucleotides, the CDR3 is TGTGCCAGCTCACCCAAACCGGGACAGGCGCACACCGGGGAGCTGTTTTTT.